A single sample is the source of the 26 T cell receptor beta chains below, sequenced in a study of T cell changes during pregnancy in multiple sclerosis. TCRdb's copy holds only in-frame clones and misses some; the assay was immunoSEQ multiplex PCR. The sample holds roughly 53,000 clones; about 90% are singletons and the top ten take around 0.4%. The sample in question was CD4+ T cells from peripheral blood mononuclear cells, obtained in the second trimester of pregnancy. The origin of the receptors is a female donor in good health, enrolled as a control in a pregnancy study.

The count of this clone is one. The V and J genes are TRBV7-3 and TRBJ1-6, with D perhaps matching TRBD1 (5 bases). V lost 2 bases, J lost 9 bases, and 14 bases lay in between. The germline V gene has CDR1 SGHTA and CDR2 FQGTGA. This CDR3 is 15 amino acids long. The CDR3 nucleotides are TGTGCCAGCAGCTTACGTCAGGGTTGGACTTCACCCCTCCACTTT. Amino acid sequence: CASSLRQGWTSPLHF.

The chain couples TRBV9 to TRBJ2-1; D call uncertain. V was shortened by 7 bases and J by 5 bases, with 13 bases between the two germline ends. Germline V CDR1 and CDR2: SGDLS, YYNGEE. The CDR3 extends over 13 amino acids. Here the CDR3 DNA reads TGTGCCAGCGCCCGGGTCGCAAACAATGAGCAGTTCTTC. Amino acids: CASARVANNEQFF.

The chain links TRBV11-2 to TRBJ2-1, with TRBD2 identical over 9 bases. The CDR3 spans 16 residues. Looked up from germline, CDR1 is SGHAT and CDR2 is FQNNGV. Losses at the gene ends were 1 base for V and 7 bases for J; bases not matched to a gene: 8. The CDR3 region has the DNA TGTGCCAGCAGCTTAGTATCTGCGGGGGGGCATAATGAGCAGTTCTTC. It is translated as CASSLVSAGGHNEQFF.

J is TRBJ2-1 and V is TRBV6-6; D may be TRBD1 (6 bases). V dropped 2 bases and J dropped 10 bases, with 18 bases sitting between them. The CDR3 covers 15 residues. Germline V gene data show CDR1 as MNHNY and CDR2 as SVGAGI (reference sequence). This CDR3 reads CASSYGQGPGGEQFF. CDR3 sequence (DNA): TGTGCCAGCAGTTACGGGCAGGGGCCCGGTGGGGAGCAGTTCTTC.

The chain joins TRBV5-8 to TRBJ2-7; 8 bases are shared with TRBD1. Trimming removed 4 bases from V and 3 bases from J; junction bases left unmatched: 18. CDR1 is SGHTS and CDR2 is YDEGEE in the germline V gene. The CDR3 consists of 18 residues. CDR3 coding DNA: TGTGCCAGCAGCCGACTAATCCCCGGACAGGGAAGGGTCTACGAGCAGTACTTC. Protein: CASSRLIPGQGRVYEQYF.

V and J are TRBV29-1 and TRBJ2-7; D is perhaps TRBD1 (5 bases). The CDR3 is 11 residues long. Between the trimmed V and J ends, which lost 2 bases and 4 bases, there was a span of 6 bases. CDR1 SQVTM and CDR2 ANQGSEA come from the germline V gene. The CDR3 DNA sequence: TGCAGCGTTGAAAAGGGGTACGAGCAGTACTTC. This sequence encodes CSVEKGYEQYF.

The chain carries TRBV7-3 and TRBJ1-4, with D possibly matching TRBD1 (6 bases). The CDR3 is made up of 15 amino acids. CDR1 and CDR2 from the germline V gene are SGHTA and FQGTGA. Trimming cost V 1 base and J 6 bases, with 12 bases left between them. The CDR3 loop is CASSLNSGADEKLFF. Here the CDR3 DNA reads TGTGCCAGCAGCTTAAATTCAGGGGCGGATGAAAAACTGTTTTTT.

This sequence joins TRBV6-5 and TRBJ2-2; D possibly corresponds to TRBD2 (6 bases). Trimming removed 8 bases at V and 6 bases at J, with 13 bases between. Per the germline V gene, CDR1 is MNHEY and CDR2 is SVGAGI. CDR3 length: 13 amino acids. The CDR3 DNA reads TGTGCCAGCGGTCGGGGCGGGGCCGGGGAGCTGTTTTTT. Residues: CASGRGGAGELFF.

The V call is TRBV2, the J call TRBJ1-2; 9 bases are a match to TRBD1. The CDR3 has 13 residues. V dropped 8 bases and J dropped 6; count of bases not matched to a gene: 7. The germline CDR1 and CDR2 sequences are SNHLY and FYNNEI. For the CDR3, the DNA is TGTGCCAGCCAAGGACAGGGGACGGATGGCTACACCTTC. It is translated as CASQGQGTDGYTF.

This clone was picked up one time. The rearrangement joins TRBV12-5 to TRBJ1-1; D gene unclear. The CDR3 covers 14 residues. Trimming left V 6 bases short and J 4 bases short, with 15 bases between. Germline V gene sequence: CDR1 LGHNT, CDR2 FRNRAP. CDR3 sequence reads: CASGPSQAPTEAFF. In DNA form, the CDR3 reads TGTGCTAGTGGCCCGAGTCAGGCTCCCACTGAAGCTTTCTTT.

The chain is built from TRBV2 and TRBJ2-2, with 10 bases identical to TRBD2. Germline V gene sequence: CDR1 SNHLY, CDR2 FYNNEI. V gave up 2 bases and J gave up 1 base; unmatched junction bases: 10. The CDR3 contains 19 residues. CDR3 bases: TGTGCCAGCAGTGAAACAAGCGGGGGGGCCCGCAGGAACACCGGGGAGCTGTTTTTT. The encoded protein is CASSETSGGARRNTGELFF.

The chain couples TRBV19 to TRBJ1-2; the match to TRBD1 covers 7 bases. Per the germline V gene, CDR1 is LNHDA and CDR2 is SQIVND (reference sequence). This CDR3 is built from 15 residues. Trimming cost V 4 bases and J 2 bases; bases outside gene matches: 7. CDR3 nucleotides: TGTGCCAGTAGTACGGGACAGATCAGGAACTATGGCTACACCTTC. It encodes CASSTGQIRNYGYTF.

V gene TRBV7-8 combines with J gene TRBJ1-1; 9 nucleotides match TRBD1. The trim removed 4 bases at V and 5 bases at J, leaving 5 bases unmatched. The CDR3 sequence is 14 residues long. Germline CDR1 and CDR2: SGHVS and FQNEAQ. CDR3 DNA sequence: TGTGCCAGCAGCTCGGGGACAGGGAGAACTGAAGCTTTCTTT. It translates to CASSSGTGRTEAFF.

This clone was seen just once. The chain joins TRBV30 to TRBJ2-5, with D tentatively TRBD1 (5 bases). V was pared by 0 bases and J by 4 bases, with 9 bases between. The V gene's germline CDR1 is GTSNPN and CDR2 SVGIG (reference sequence). This CDR3 is 13 amino acids long. CDR3 coding DNA: TGTGCCTGGAGTGTATTAGGGGTAGAGACCCAGTACTTC. It specifies CAWSVLGVETQYF.

The chain uses TRBV5-6 and TRBJ2-3, with 7 bases identical to TRBD2. The CDR3 has 15 amino acids. Germline V CDR1 and CDR2: SGHDT, YYEEEE. The junction had 9 bases not matched to a gene; V was cut back by 3 bases and J by 5 bases. The CDR3 spells CASSSASGEGDTQYF. The CDR3 coding sequence is TGTGCCAGCAGCTCCGCCAGCGGGGAAGGAGATACGCAGTATTTT.

CDR3 in amino acids: CASSQDGTSGVNEQFF. CDR3 in DNA: TGTGCCAGCAGCCAAGACGGGACTAGCGGGGTAAATGAGCAGTTCTTC. The rearrangement joins TRBV4-2 to TRBJ2-1; TRBD2 matches 13 bases. The CDR3 covers 16 residues. Germline trimming cut 0 bases from V and 7 bases from J; bases unmatched to any gene: 3. CDR1 is LGHNA and CDR2 is YNFKEQ in the germline V gene.

This clone was recorded once. V and J are TRBV5-4 and TRBJ1-2, with D possibly matching TRBD1 (5 bases). This CDR3 is built from 16 residues. CDR1 SGHNT and CDR2 YYREEE come from the germline V gene (reference sequence). The V gene lost 3 bases and the J gene lost 3 bases, with 18 bases spanning the gap. The CDR3 DNA follows: TGTGCCAGCAGCTCACACACTAGGGGAGGAGACTATGGCTACACCTTC. Translating gives CASSSHTRGGDYGYTF.

The chain combines TRBV6-1 with TRBJ1-4; 8 nucleotides line up with TRBD1. V trimming: 3 bases; J trimming: 2 bases; junction bases outside the gene matches: 5. The germline CDR1 and CDR2 sequences are MNHNS and SASEGT. CDR3 length equals 16 residues. The CDR3 spells CASSDRQGRTNEKLFF. CDR3 bases: TGTGCCAGCAGTGACAGACAGGGGCGGACTAATGAAAAACTGTTTTTT.

The genes are TRBV9 and TRBJ2-3; tentative D call: TRBD1 (6 bases). CDR1 and CDR2 from the germline V gene are SGDLS and YYNGEE. The CDR3 is 19 amino acids. Trimming shortened V by 0 bases and J by 2 bases, and 22 bases separated the two germline ends. The CDR3 is CASSVVGGALLNFTDTQYF. Written as DNA, the CDR3 is TGTGCCAGCAGCGTAGTTGGGGGCGCGTTACTGAACTTCACAGATACGCAGTATTTT.

This chain connects TRBV7-2 to TRBJ2-5; 7 positions agree with TRBD1. J gave up 5 bases and V 6 bases, and 12 bases lay outside the gene matches. The germline CDR1 and CDR2 sequences are SGHTA and FQGNSA. This CDR3 has 15 residues. CDR3 bases: TGTGCCAGCAGGCATCGACAGGGATTAAGTGAGACCCAGTACTTC. Translation: CASRHRQGLSETQYF.

The chain has TRBV5-6 and TRBJ1-3; no firm D call. The V end lost 2 bases, the J end lost 0 bases, and 9 bases lay between the germline ends. In germline, CDR1 is SGHDT, CDR2 YYEEEE. The CDR3 consists of 15 residues. This CDR3 reads CASSFDGSSGNTIYF. Here the CDR3 DNA reads TGTGCCAGCAGCTTCGACGGGAGCTCTGGAAACACCATATATTTT.

The rearrangement joins TRBV5-1 to TRBJ2-5; TRBD2 matches at 10 bases. V gave up 0 bases and J gave up 5 bases; unmatched junction bases: 4. The germline V gene has CDR1 SGHRS and CDR2 YFSETQ. The CDR3 is 15 amino acids. The chain's CDR3 is CASSLARTSGETQYF. Written as DNA, the CDR3 is TGCGCCAGCAGCTTGGCCAGGACTAGCGGCGAGACCCAGTACTTC.

The chain links TRBV4-3 to TRBJ2-2; TRBD1 matches at 9 bases. The V gene end was trimmed by 2 bases and the J gene end by 6 bases; junction bases not matched to a gene: 7. The CDR3 has 16 residues. Germline CDR1 LGHNA, CDR2 YSLEER. This CDR3 reads CASSQTGQGFSGELFF. CDR3 nucleotide sequence: TGCGCCAGCAGCCAAACGGGACAGGGATTCTCCGGGGAGCTGTTTTTT.

The rearrangement links TRBV5-4 to TRBJ1-1; a possible D gene is TRBD1 (5 bases). V gave up 5 bases and J gave up 0 bases, with 11 bases separating them. Germline V gene lookup returns CDR1 SGHNT and CDR2 YYREEE (reference sequence). The CDR3 extends over 14 amino acids. The CDR3 DNA reads as TGTGCCAGCAGAAGGACAAGACTGAACACTGAAGCTTTCTTT. Protein product: CASRRTRLNTEAFF.

V usage is TRBV19 and J usage is TRBJ2-3; weak D call: TRBD1 (6 bases). The germline CDR1 and CDR2 sequences are LNHDA and SQIVND (reference sequence). The length of the CDR3 is 14 residues. The ends were cut back, 10 bases at V and 2 bases at J, with 16 bases in the middle. The CDR3 reads CATRRDTATDTQYF. CDR3 DNA: TGTGCCACCCGCCGGGACACGGCCACAGATACGCAGTATTTT.

CDR3 protein: CASSQGTSGGVGGEQFF. The DNA for the CDR3 is TGTGCCAGCAGCCAAGGGACTAGCGGGGGGGTTGGTGGTGAGCAGTTCTTC. The rearrangement joins TRBV4-2 to TRBJ2-1, with TRBD2 identical over 15 bases. The CDR3 runs 17 residues. Trimming removed 1 base from V and 9 bases from J; junction bases left unmatched: 7. Germline V gene data show CDR1 as LGHNA and CDR2 as YNFKEQ.